These T cell receptor beta chains were read from a single sample in a study of blood T cell repertoires in COVID-19. TCRdb keeps only in-frame clones here, not all; method: immunoSEQ multiplex PCR. The repertoire holds about 500,000 clones, with around 90% as singletons. Sequencing was performed on peripheral blood. Receptors originate from a woman between 45 and 60 years old with COVID-19, enrolled during active disease. Each CDR3 is given with its conserved first and last residue. A D gene is named only where the DNA matches it firmly. Clone size is stated in some rows and not others, as once, few, many or a class when expanded.

d_call	clone_size	v_call	j_call	cdr3_nt	cdr3_aa
TRBD2	-	TRBV10-1	TRBJ2-2	TGCGCCAGCAGTGAGTCTCGGACTAGCGGCACCGGGGAGCTGTTTTTT	CASSESRTSGTGELFF
TRBD1	-	TRBV24-1	TRBJ2-3	TGTGCCACCGGAGACAGGGGCGGTACGCAGTATTTT	CATGDRGGTQYF
-	-	TRBV4-2	TRBJ1-2	TGTGCCAGCCGGCAGGAGGGAACGGACACCTTC	CASRQEGTDTF
-	-	TRBV9	TRBJ2-3	TGTGCCAGCAGCCTACGACAAGGCACAGATACGCAGTATTTT	CASSLRQGTDTQYF
-	-	TRBV7-9	TRBJ1-4	TGTGCCAGCAGCTTCGTGGAGGGAAGTGAAAAACTGTTTTTT	CASSFVEGSEKLFF
-	-	TRBV2	TRBJ1-2	TGTGCCAGCAGTGATTGGAGACAGCAAGAATCTAACTATGGCTACACCTTC	CASSDWRQQESNYGYTF
-	-	TRBV9	TRBJ1-2	TGTGCCAGCAGCGCCGCCGACAGCCGCTATGGCTACACCTTC	CASSAADSRYGYTF
-	once	TRBV10-3	TRBJ2-7	TGTGCCATCAGTGAACAAGCCTACGAGCAGTACTTC	CAISEQAYEQYF
TRBD1	-	TRBV27	TRBJ1-2	TGTGCCAGCAGTTTAAGCCGGGACAGCCATGGCTACACCTTC	CASSLSRDSHGYTF
-	-	TRBV5-4	TRBJ2-7	TGTGCCAGCAGCAATAGGACTCGGCCCTCCTACGAGCAGTACTTC	CASSNRTRPSYEQYF
-	-	TRBV9	TRBJ2-2	TGTGCCAGCAGCGTAGAGAGGACACTGACGAACACCGGGGAGCTGTTTTTT	CASSVERTLTNTGELFF
TRBD1	-	TRBV6-5	TRBJ1-5	TGTGCCAGCAGTTCGACAGGGTCAGGGGATCAGCCCCAGCATTTT	CASSSTGSGDQPQHF
-	-	TRBV4-1	TRBJ1-1	TGCGCCAGCAGCCAAGTGTGGAGAGGGTCTACTGAAGCTTTCTTT	CASSQVWRGSTEAFF
-	-	TRBV27	TRBJ2-1	TGTGCCAGCAGTTTAGCTCCCACAGGCGGTGAGCAGTTCTTC	CASSLAPTGGEQFF
-	-	TRBV12-3/TRBV12-4	TRBJ2-1	TGTGCCAGCAGCTATACCTCAAATGAGCAGTTCTTC	CASSYTSNEQFF
TRBD1	-	TRBV7-3	TRBJ1-2	TGTGCCAGCAGCTTGGGACAGGGCTATGGCTACACCTTC	CASSLGQGYGYTF
-	once	TRBV5-6	TRBJ1-6	TGTGCCAGCAGCAATCCCCCGGACAGAACTTTTAATTCACCCCTCCACTTT	CASSNPPDRTFNSPLHF
-	-	TRBV3-1/TRBV3-2	TRBJ2-2	TGTGCCAGCAGGGGGCTAGGACGGAACACCGGGGAGCTGTTTTTT	CASRGLGRNTGELFF
TRBD2	-	TRBV3-1/TRBV3-2	TRBJ2-7	TGTGCCAGCAGCCAAGTCGGGGGGTCCGAGCAGTACTTC	CASSQVGGSEQYF
TRBD1	-	TRBV6-6	TRBJ1-6	TGTGCCAGCAATACAGGGGGCGCCTCACCCCTCCACTTT	CASNTGGASPLHF
TRBD1	-	TRBV2	TRBJ2-1	TGTGCCAGCAGGGGACAGTTCGATGAGCAGTTCTTC	CASRGQFDEQFF
-	-	TRBV7-2	TRBJ1-4	TGTGCCAGCAGCCCCTTAACAGGGCCGGAAAAACTGTTTTTT	CASSPLTGPEKLFF
-	-	TRBV9	TRBJ2-3	TGTGCCAGCAGCGTACTAAGGGTCGGGGGACGAGATACGCAGTATTTT	CASSVLRVGGRDTQYF
TRBD1	-	TRBV6-5	TRBJ1-2	TGTGCCAGCATGAGGGGGCAGAACTATGGCTACACCTTC	CASMRGQNYGYTF
-	-	TRBV28	TRBJ1-5	TGTGCCACACGGGGGGTGAATCAGCCCCAGCATTTT	CATRGVNQPQHF
-	-	TRBV28	TRBJ2-1	TGTGCCAGCAGCCGACAGGGCGGGATCGATGAGCAGTTCTTC	CASSRQGGIDEQFF
-	-	TRBV19	TRBJ1-1	TGTGCCAGTAGTATAGATCGGAGGGGAACTGAAGCTTTCTTT	CASSIDRRGTEAFF
-	-	TRBV18	TRBJ1-1	TGTGCCAGCTCACCAGGGACGGGGGTGCACACTGAAGCTTTCTTT	CASSPGTGVHTEAFF
-	-	TRBV30	TRBJ2-7	TGTGCCTGGCGGAGGGCCGGGCGGATCGAGGAGCAGTACTTC	CAWRRAGRIEEQYF
-	-	TRBV30	TRBJ1-5	TGTGCCTGGAGTAGGGACTTGCGGCCCCAGCATTTT	CAWSRDLRPQHF
-	few	TRBV7-9	TRBJ1-5	TGTGCCAGCAGCTCCCAGGTGACCAATCAGCCCCAGCATTTT	CASSSQVTNQPQHF
TRBD2	-	TRBV18	TRBJ2-1	TGTGCCAGCTCACCAACTAGCGGGGGACACAATGAGCAGTTCTTC	CASSPTSGGHNEQFF
TRBD1	-	TRBV5-1	TRBJ1-1	TGCGCCAGCAGCTTTGACAGGGCGAACACTGAAGCTTTCTTT	CASSFDRANTEAFF
TRBD1	-	TRBV5-5	TRBJ2-3	TGTGCCAGCAGCGCACCGGGACAGGGGGCGGATACGCAGTATTTT	CASSAPGQGADTQYF
-	once	TRBV9	TRBJ1-1	TGTGCCAGCTCCGGGACACTAAATACTGAAGCTTTCTTT	CASSGTLNTEAFF
TRBD2	-	TRBV5-4	TRBJ2-1	TGTGCCAGCAGCTTGAAACTAGCGGGGGGTAATGAGCAGTTCTTC	CASSLKLAGGNEQFF
-	-	TRBV13	TRBJ1-1	TGTGCCAGCATACGGGGGAACACTGAAGCTTTCTTT	CASIRGNTEAFF
TRBD1	few	TRBV30	TRBJ1-2	TGTGCCTGGAGTGGCACAGGGGAGGAATATGGCTACACCTTC	CAWSGTGEEYGYTF
-	-	TRBV9	TRBJ2-3	TGTGCCAGCAGCGATAGCTCTAGCACAGATACGCAGTATTTT	CASSDSSSTDTQYF
TRBD1	-	TRBV7-9	TRBJ1-2	TGTGCCAGCACCTCCGGGACAGGGTTAACAGGGGGCTACACCTTC	CASTSGTGLTGGYTF
TRBD1	-	TRBV11-2	TRBJ2-5	TGTGCCAGCAGCTTCTGGAGGACAGGGGAAGAGACCCAGTACTTC	CASSFWRTGEETQYF
-	-	TRBV12-3/TRBV12-4	TRBJ2-3	TGTGCCAGCAGAACAGGGACAGATACGCAGTATTTT	CASRTGTDTQYF
TRBD2	-	TRBV24-1	TRBJ2-2	TGTGCCACCAGTGGGCCGGGGGGGCAAGGGGAGCTGTTTTTT	CATSGPGGQGELFF
TRBD2	-	TRBV5-4	TRBJ2-5	TGTGCCAGCAGCCTTAGCGGGGGGGCGGGAGAGACCCAGTACTTC	CASSLSGGAGETQYF
-	few	TRBV6-5	TRBJ1-1	TGTGCCAGCAGAGATGGACAGAAGAACACTGAAGCTTTCTTT	CASRDGQKNTEAFF
-	-	TRBV11-2	TRBJ1-3	TGTGCCAGCAGCCCCGGGTATTATTCTGGAAACACCATATATTTT	CASSPGYYSGNTIYF
-	-	TRBV2	TRBJ2-2	TGTGCCAGCAGCCCCCTTAGTGGCACCGGGGAGCTGTTTTTT	CASSPLSGTGELFF
TRBD1	-	TRBV4-1	TRBJ2-7	TGCGCCAGCAGCCAAGACTTCACAGGGGGCTACGAGCAGTACTTC	CASSQDFTGGYEQYF
-	-	TRBV5-1	TRBJ1-5	TGCGCCAGCAGCTTGGGCCCCCTCGGCGGTCAGCCCCAGCATTTT	CASSLGPLGGQPQHF
-	-	TRBV30	TRBJ1-4	TGTGCCTGCCATGAGGAGGGAAAACTGTTTTTT	CACHEEGKLFF
TRBD1	-	TRBV3-1/TRBV3-2	TRBJ2-7	TGTGCCAGCAGTCGGGGACAGGGTAACTACGAGCAGTACTTC	CASSRGQGNYEQYF
-	-	TRBV2	TRBJ2-7	TGTGCCAGCAGCCCCCCCACGGGAACCGAGCAGTACTTC	CASSPPTGTEQYF
-	-	TRBV12-5	TRBJ1-1	TGTGCTAGTGGCGGGGAGGGCCCCAACACTGAAGCTTTCTTT	CASGGEGPNTEAFF
-	-	TRBV11-2	TRBJ2-1	TGTGCCAGCAGCTCGACCCGGAGCTCCTACAATGAGCAGTTCTTC	CASSSTRSSYNEQFF
-	few	TRBV10-2	TRBJ1-2	TGCGCCAGCACCCCCACCGACTGGGAAGGGGGTGGCTACACCTTC	CASTPTDWEGGGYTF
-	-	TRBV13	TRBJ2-7	TGTGCCAGCAGCTTAGCATTTTCGACACCTTACGAGCAGTACTTC	CASSLAFSTPYEQYF
TRBD1	-	TRBV6-5	TRBJ1-2	TGTGCCAGCAGCCGGACAGGGGTGGGCTATGGCTACACCTTC	CASSRTGVGYGYTF
-	-	TRBV2	TRBJ1-5	TGTGCCAGCGGGGGGATACTTAGCAATCAGCCCCAGCATTTT	CASGGILSNQPQHF
-	-	TRBV2	TRBJ1-1	TGTGCCAGCAGTGAAGGGGGGCCTGAAGCTTTCTTT	CASSEGGPEAFF